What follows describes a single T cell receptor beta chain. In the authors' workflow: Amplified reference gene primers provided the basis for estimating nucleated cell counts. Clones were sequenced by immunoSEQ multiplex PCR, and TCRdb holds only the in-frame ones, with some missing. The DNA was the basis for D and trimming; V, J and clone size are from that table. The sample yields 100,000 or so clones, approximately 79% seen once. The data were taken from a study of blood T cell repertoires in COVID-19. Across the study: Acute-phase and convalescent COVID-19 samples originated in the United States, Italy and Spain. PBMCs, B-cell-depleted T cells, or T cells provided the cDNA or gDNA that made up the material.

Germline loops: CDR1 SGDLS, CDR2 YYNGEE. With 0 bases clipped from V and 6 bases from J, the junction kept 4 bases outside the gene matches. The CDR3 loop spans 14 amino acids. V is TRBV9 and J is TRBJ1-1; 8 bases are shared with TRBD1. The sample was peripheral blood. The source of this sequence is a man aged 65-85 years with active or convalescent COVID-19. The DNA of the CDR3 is TGTGCCAGCAGCGTAGCTGACAGGGGCTCTGAAGCTTTCTTT. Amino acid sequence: CASSVADRGSEAFF.